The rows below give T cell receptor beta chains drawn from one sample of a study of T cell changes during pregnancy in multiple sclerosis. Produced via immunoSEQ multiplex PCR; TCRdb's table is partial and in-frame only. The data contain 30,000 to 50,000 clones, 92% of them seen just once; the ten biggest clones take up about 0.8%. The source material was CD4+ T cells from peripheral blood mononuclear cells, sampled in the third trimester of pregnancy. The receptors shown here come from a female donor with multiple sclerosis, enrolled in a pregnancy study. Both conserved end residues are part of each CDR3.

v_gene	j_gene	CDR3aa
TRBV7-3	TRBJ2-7	CASSWDRGQTYEQYF
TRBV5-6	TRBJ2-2	CASSVPWLTGELFF
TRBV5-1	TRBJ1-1	CASAQGTVNTEAFF
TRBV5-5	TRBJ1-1	CASSYGPAGKNTEAFF
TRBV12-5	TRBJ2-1	CASGLVQFGGSFFSYNEQFF
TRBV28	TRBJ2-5	CASSSTSGRAVETQYF
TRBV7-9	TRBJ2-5	CASRGGQGNETQYF
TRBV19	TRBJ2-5	CASSVGLASAPQYF
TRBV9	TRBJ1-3	CASSRTGAALGGNTIYF
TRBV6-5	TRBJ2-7	CASSYSVALTYEQYF
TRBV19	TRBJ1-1	CASNRGRGETEAFF
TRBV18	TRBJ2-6	CASSETTGGTGANVLTF
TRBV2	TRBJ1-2	CASSELQGTKNTF
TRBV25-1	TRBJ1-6	CASSERQGFYNSPLHF
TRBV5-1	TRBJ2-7	CASSLVLAGDEQYF
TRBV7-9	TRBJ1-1	CASSFTGSLNTEAFF
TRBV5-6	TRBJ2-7	CASSTTGSLSHEQYF
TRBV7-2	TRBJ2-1	CASSIQVAEQFF
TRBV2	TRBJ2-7	CASSRDTTYEQYF
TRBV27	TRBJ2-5	CASSAGLAGGETQYF
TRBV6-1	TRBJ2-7	CASSVRGLAVYEQYF
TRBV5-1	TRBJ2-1	CASSLGISGAVNEQFF
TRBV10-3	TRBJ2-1	CAISITSVDEQFF
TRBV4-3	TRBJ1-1	CASSQESGGVRNTEAFF
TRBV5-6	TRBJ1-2	CASSHLKREGALGGYGYTF
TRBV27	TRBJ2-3	CASSLLAVGMDTQYF
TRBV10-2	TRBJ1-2	CASSEAGGAGGYTF
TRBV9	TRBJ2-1	CASSVEGGLAGGFDEQFF
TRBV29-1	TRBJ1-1	CSVEDWPGVAEAFF